The rows below give T cell receptor beta chains drawn from one sample of a study of Ad26.COV2.S vaccination and SARS-CoV-2 variants. The method was immunoSEQ multiplex PCR; TCRdb's version includes in-frame clones alone and lacks a portion of them. The sample lists about 390,000 clones, roughly nine tenths occurring once. The sample was peripheral blood, taken in a trial of Ad26.COV2.S vaccine versus placebo. These TCRs come from a person between 18 and 59 years old who received the Ad26.COV2.S COVID-19 vaccine or a placebo. Both conserved end residues are part of each CDR3. The D gene is left open where the match is weak. Clone size is not always given. Where it is, it says once, few, many or a class for expanded clones.

d_gene | j_gene | v_gene | abundance | CDR3nt | CDR3aa
NA | TRBJ1-6 | TRBV6-7 | once | TGTGCCAGCAGTTTGTTGACACATCGCTCCTATAATTCACCCCTCCACTTT | CASSLLTHRSYNSPLHF
NA | TRBJ1-5 | TRBV18 | NA | TGTGCCAGCTCACCCTTAGACACGGATCAGCCCCAGCATTTT | CASSPLDTDQPQHF
NA | TRBJ2-7 | TRBV5-4 | NA | TGTGCCAGCAGCTTCTCTAGCTCCTACGAGCAGTACTTC | CASSFSSSYEQYF
TRBD1 | TRBJ1-5 | TRBV6-5 | NA | TGTGCCAGCAGTCGACAGGGGGGCAATCAGCCCCAGCATTTT | CASSRQGGNQPQHF
NA | TRBJ2-5 | TRBV7-6 | NA | TGTGCCAGCAGCTTAGGTGGGGGTGATGGGGAGACCCAGTACTTC | CASSLGGGDGETQYF
TRBD1 | TRBJ2-2 | TRBV27 | NA | TGTGCCAGCAGTTTAGGGACAGGGACCAACACCGGGGAGCTGTTTTTT | CASSLGTGTNTGELFF
NA | TRBJ1-2 | TRBV18 | NA | TGTGCCAGCTCATCCCAGGGAGACTATGGCTACACCTTC | CASSSQGDYGYTF
NA | TRBJ1-1 | TRBV30 | NA | TGTGCCTGGAGTGTACGTACTAACACTGAAGCTTTCTTT | CAWSVRTNTEAFF
NA | TRBJ1-2 | TRBV11-2 | once | TGTGCCAGCAGCTTAGATCTCACAGGAGTATATGGTGGCTACACCTTC | CASSLDLTGVYGGYTF
TRBD2 | TRBJ2-1 | TRBV3-1/TRBV3-2 | NA | TGTGCCAGCAGCCAGGGACTATTGAGCTCCTACAATGAGCAGTTCTTC | CASSQGLLSSYNEQFF
NA | TRBJ1-4 | TRBV2 | NA | TGTGCCAGCAGCCCCGGGCAGTCGAATGAAAAACTGTTTTTT | CASSPGQSNEKLFF
TRBD1 | TRBJ1-2 | TRBV5-1 | NA | TGCGCCAGCGCTGAGACAGGGTCGGAGGGAGACTATGGCTACACCTTC | CASAETGSEGDYGYTF
TRBD2 | TRBJ2-1 | TRBV13 | NA | TGTGCCAGCAGCTTTCTAGCGGGGGACTACAATGAGCAGTTCTTC | CASSFLAGDYNEQFF
TRBD1 | TRBJ1-6 | TRBV2 | NA | TGTGCCAGCAGGGGACAGGGATTTAATTCACCCCTCCACTTT | CASRGQGFNSPLHF
NA | TRBJ1-3 | TRBV5-5 | NA | TGTGCCAGCAGCTCAAACCCTAACTCTGGAAACACCATATATTTT | CASSSNPNSGNTIYF
NA | TRBJ2-1 | TRBV7-9 | NA | TGTGCCAGCAGCCTAGGTCGGTTTAGCGGATCCTCCTACAATGAGCAGTTCTTC | CASSLGRFSGSSYNEQFF
NA | TRBJ1-5 | TRBV19 | once | TGTGCCAGTAGTATCAGAGAGGGCTATAGCAATCAGCCCCAGCATTTT | CASSIREGYSNQPQHF
TRBD1 | TRBJ2-5 | TRBV19 | NA | TGTGCCAGTAGTATAAGGGGGACAGGGGGAATGGAAGAGACCCAGTACTTC | CASSIRGTGGMEETQYF
NA | TRBJ1-5 | TRBV3-1/TRBV3-2 | NA | TGTGCCAGCAGCCAAGGGGCAGGTAATGATCAGCCCCAGCATTTT | CASSQGAGNDQPQHF
TRBD1 | TRBJ2-7 | TRBV10-2 | NA | TGCGCCTCCAAACGGGACAGGGGGCGGGAGCAGTACTTC | CASKRDRGREQYF
NA | TRBJ1-4 | TRBV6-5 | NA | TGTGCCAGCGGGACGGAGCAAGGGGAAAAACTGTTTTTT | CASGTEQGEKLFF
NA | TRBJ1-1 | TRBV18 | NA | TGTGCCAGCTCACCACAGGGGATGAACACTGAAGCTTTCTTT | CASSPQGMNTEAFF
TRBD1 | TRBJ1-5 | TRBV6-1 | NA | TGTGCCAGCAGTTCCCCGGACAGGTATCAGCCCCAGCATTTT | CASSSPDRYQPQHF
NA | TRBJ1-1 | TRBV7-9 | NA | TGTGCCAGCAGCTCACGTCAGGGGACTGAAGCTTTCTTT | CASSSRQGTEAFF
NA | TRBJ2-7 | TRBV29-1 | NA | TGCAGCGTTTCCCCACTCGGTGGCTCCTACGAGCAGTACTTC | CSVSPLGGSYEQYF
TRBD1 | TRBJ1-2 | TRBV7-9 | NA | TGTGCCAGCAGCTTATCAGACTGGGACAGGGAGTATGGCTACACCTTC | CASSLSDWDREYGYTF
TRBD2 | TRBJ2-1 | TRBV10-1 | NA | TGCGCCAGCAGTGACCCCCCAGCGGGGGATGAGCAGTTCTTC | CASSDPPAGDEQFF
NA | TRBJ2-5 | TRBV30 | NA | TGTGCCTGGAGTTACCAGGGGCGGGGGATCCAAGAGACCCAGTACTTC | CAWSYQGRGIQETQYF
NA | TRBJ1-2 | TRBV3-1/TRBV3-2 | NA | TGTGCCAGCAGCCAAGATACCCCAGGGGCTGGCTATGGCTACACCTTC | CASSQDTPGAGYGYTF
NA | TRBJ2-4 | TRBV2 | NA | TGTGCCAGCAGTGTCGGAGGGAACATTCAGTACTTC | CASSVGGNIQYF
TRBD1 | TRBJ2-7 | TRBV6-1 | NA | TGTGCCAGCAGTGAGATACAGGGGATTGGGGAGCAGTACTTC | CASSEIQGIGEQYF
NA | TRBJ2-5 | TRBV6-5 | NA | TGTGCCAGCAGCGATATGACAGTTCAAGAGACCCAGTACTTC | CASSDMTVQETQYF
NA | TRBJ2-7 | TRBV7-9 | NA | TGTGCCAGCAGCTTAGCAGGGGTCGGAGAGCAGTACTTC | CASSLAGVGEQYF
TRBD2 | TRBJ2-2 | TRBV7-2 | NA | TGTGCCAGCAGCCGTAGCGGGGGAAAAAACACCGGGGAGCTGTTTTTT | CASSRSGGKNTGELFF
TRBD1 | TRBJ2-7 | TRBV10-3 | NA | TGTGCCATCAGTGTTGAAGACAGGGGGCGAGACGAGCAGTACTTC | CAISVEDRGRDEQYF
NA | TRBJ2-7 | TRBV19 | NA | TGTGCCAGTAGTCCTACAGGGTACCTCTACGAGCAGTACTTC | CASSPTGYLYEQYF
NA | TRBJ1-1 | TRBV6-5 | NA | TGTGCCAGCAGTTACGGACCCGACAGTGAAGCTTTCTTT | CASSYGPDSEAFF
NA | TRBJ1-3 | TRBV7-8 | NA | TGTGCCAGCAGCTCAGCGAGGTTCTCTGGAAACACCATATATTTT | CASSSARFSGNTIYF
NA | TRBJ2-5 | TRBV19 | NA | TGTGCCAGTAGTACGGGACTCCAAGAGACCCAGTACTTC | CASSTGLQETQYF
TRBD2 | TRBJ2-1 | TRBV19 | NA | TGTGCCAGTTGGGGGGGTCGGAACAATGAGCAGTTCTTC | CASWGGRNNEQFF
NA | TRBJ2-3 | TRBV7-6 | NA | TGTGCCAGCAGCTTAGCTTGGGCTGGGGACACAGATACGCAGTATTTT | CASSLAWAGDTDTQYF
TRBD1 | TRBJ1-2 | TRBV19 | NA | TGTGCCAGTACTCCTACAGGGGGCATTGGTGGCTACACCTTC | CASTPTGGIGGYTF
NA | TRBJ1-2 | TRBV7-9 | NA | TGTGCCAGCAGCCTCGACGTGGCTGGCGTCTATGGCTACACCTTC | CASSLDVAGVYGYTF
TRBD1 | TRBJ2-5 | TRBV18 | NA | TGTGCCAGCTCACCACCGCTGGACAGGTTCCAAGAGACCCAGTACTTC | CASSPPLDRFQETQYF